This TCR beta chain was observed in a study of Ad26.COV2.S vaccination and SARS-CoV-2 variants. This clone was seen just once. The junction departs from germline at one end; a sequencing error may be responsible. Treatment meaning: 15 to 20 received Ad26.COV2.S at low or high dose, single or two shots; five or six received placebo; per-sample allocation not given. At day 63 after the first vaccine or placebo injection, samples were drawn. Generated by immunoSEQ multiplex PCR, the TCRdb table keeps only in-frame clones and is missing some. The sample records about half a million clones, 89% being singletons. This CDR3 spans 14 amino acids.

The chain combines TRBV23-1 with TRBJ1-2, with D unresolved. TRBV23-1 is assigned to the ORF class and has an uncertain function. This receptor was identified in a person between 18 and 59 years old who received the Ad26.COV2.S COVID-19 vaccine or a placebo. This specimen was peripheral blood, taken in a trial of Ad26.COV2.S vaccine versus placebo. The CDR3 loop is CASSQSEDQEVPYF. The CDR3, as DNA: TGCGCCAGCAGTCAATCGGAGGACCAGGAGGTCCCCTACTTC.